This TCR beta chain is from a study of OX40 agonist ivuxolimab in advanced cancers. Study as a whole: Across the patients, intravenous ivuxolimab was delivered every 2 weeks at 0.01 to 10 mg/kg.

The study, taken as a whole, reports: Antigen specificity was not determined for the expanded peripheral T cells. The study found that CD8+ T cells averaged more expanded clones than CD4+.

The repertoire was sequenced with immunoSEQ multiplex PCR; TCRdb's copy has only in-frame clones and lacks some. Here the sample spans 90,000 or so clones, about 90% being singletons. As regards this clone: Its target is unknown.

The sampling schedule covered blood at baseline, cycle 4 day 1, and cycle 7 day 1. V gave up 4 bases and J gave up 7 bases; unmatched junction bases: 7. Germline CDR1 is LNHNV and CDR2 is YYDKDF (reference sequence). The CDR3 has 16 residues. The source was CD4+ or CD8+ T cells sorted from blood, collected in a trial of the OX40 agonist ivuxolimab. The receptor was derived from an adult with an advanced solid tumor such as melanoma, head and neck, liver or kidney cancer. This rearrangement joins TRBV15 to TRBJ2-2; 12 bases map to TRBD2. The CDR3 nucleotides read TGTGCCACCAGCATGACTAGCGGGAGAAAAAACGGGGAGCTGTTTTTT. Protein product: CATSMTSGRKNGELFF.